The TCR beta chain under discussion was sequenced for a study of T-cell reconstitution after alpha-beta-depleted transplantation in children. A TCRbeta library incorporating unique molecular identifiers was prepared. Using its own MiXCR run on the PCR reads, TCRdb lists one record per CDR3 protein. The profile shows approximately 390,000 distinct CDR3 sequences, 11% of them singletons. The CDR3 runs 15 residues. V was shortened by 5 bases and J by 0 bases, with 14 bases between the two germline ends. Germline V gives CDR1 SQVTM, CDR2 ANQGSEA. This clonotype was observed a handful of times. The source was PBMCs from the stem cell graft donor, collected from the stem cell graft. The receptor was derived from a human donor who donated a stem cell graft to a child with acute myeloid leukemia. This sequence joins TRBV29-1 and TRBJ1-3, with D possibly TRBD1 on 5 matching bases. The chain's CDR3 is CSVYRTSSSGNTIYF. The DNA of the CDR3 is TGCAGCGTTTACAGGACCTCGAGCTCTGGAAACACCATATATTTT.